The 30 T cell receptor beta chains listed next were all sequenced from one sample in a study of blood T cell repertoires in COVID-19. Clones were read by immunoSEQ multiplex PCR, and TCRdb kept only the in-frame ones, dropping some. The profile covers 150,000 to 200,000 clones, with about 93% appearing a single time and about 5% taken by the ten largest. Sample: peripheral blood. The receptors derive from a woman aged 50 to 60 with acute or convalescent COVID-19.

J is TRBJ1-1 and V is TRBV4-1, with 9 nucleotides matching TRBD1. This CDR3 comprises 20 residues. CDR1 MGHRA and CDR2 YSYEKL come from the germline V gene. V trimming: 0 bases; J trimming: 1 base; junction bases outside the gene matches: 15. CDR3 in amino acids: CASSQDSLWDREEPNTEAFF. CDR3 sequence (DNA): TGCGCCAGCAGCCAAGATAGCCTGTGGGACAGGGAAGAGCCGAACACTGAAGCTTTCTTT.

This chain joins TRBV19 and TRBJ1-3, with D possibly matching TRBD1 (5 bases). The V end lost 2 bases, the J end lost 4 bases, and 15 bases lay between the germline ends. Germline CDR1 reads LNHDA; CDR2 reads SQIVND (reference sequence). The CDR3 length is 16 residues. CDR3 coding DNA: TGTGCCAGTAGTATAAGGTTTGGGGCCGGGGGAAACACCATATATTTT. It codes for CASSIRFGAGGNTIYF.

V gene TRBV19 combines with J gene TRBJ1-1; 8 positions match TRBD1. Germline values: CDR1 LNHDA, CDR2 SQIVND (reference sequence). The CDR3 spans 17 residues. J was trimmed by 0 bases and V by 7 bases; bases with no gene match: 13. This CDR3 reads CASMGSGGVPMNTEAFF. For the CDR3, the DNA is TGTGCCAGTATGGGATCAGGGGGCGTCCCTATGAACACTGAAGCTTTCTTT.

This chain connects TRBV9 to TRBJ2-3; D possibly corresponds to TRBD1 (6 bases). Germline CDR1 SGDLS, CDR2 YYNGEE. V lost 0 bases and J 1 base, leaving 9 bases between the germline ends. The CDR3 covers 15 residues. This CDR3 reads CASSVAAGGTDTQYF. In DNA, the CDR3 is TGTGCCAGCAGCGTAGCGGCAGGGGGCACAGATACGCAGTATTTT.

The chain has TRBV11-2 and TRBJ2-3; D is ambiguous. This CDR3 region has 16 residues. Germline-derived CDR1 and CDR2 are SGHAT and FQNNGV. V lost 3 bases and J 1 base, leaving 14 bases between the germline ends. CDR3 DNA sequence: TGTGCCAGCAGCTTCCTTAGATCGGTGGGCACAGATACGCAGTATTTT. It yields the protein CASSFLRSVGTDTQYF.

CDR3: CASSLARGRLSGYTF. The CDR3 region has the DNA TGTGCCAGCAGCTTGGCCAGGGGCAGGCTGAGTGGCTACACCTTC. This rearrangement joins TRBV5-5 to TRBJ1-2; D is perhaps TRBD1 (6 bases). Trimming pared 0 bases from V and 7 bases from J, leaving 16 bases between. The germline V gene encodes CDR1 SGHKS and CDR2 YYEKEE (reference sequence). There are 15 residues in the CDR3. Using reference TRBV5-5 and TRBJ1-2 for the parts outside the CDR3, the full variable domain is DAGVTQSPTHLIKTRGQQVTLRCSPISGHKSVSWYQQVLGQGPQFIFQYYEKEERGRGNFPDRFSARQFPNYSSELNVNALLLGDSALYLCASSLARGRLSGYTFGSGTRLTVV.

This rearrangement joins TRBV3-1 (or the pseudogene TRBV3-2) to TRBJ2-7; TRBD2 is a possible D gene (5 bases). Germline V gene lookup returns CDR1 LGHDT and CDR2 YNNKEL (reference sequence). The CDR3 runs 12 residues. Trimming removed 4 bases from V and 7 bases from J, with 11 bases in between. The CDR3 here is CASSPLRGEQYF. As DNA, the CDR3 is TGTGCCAGCAGCCCCCTTAGAGGGGAGCAGTACTTC.

As regards this clone: Distinct nucleotide sequences in the sample also encode this CDR3. The chain joins TRBV18 to TRBJ1-1; D is perhaps TRBD1 (5 bases). CDR3 length: 13 amino acids. Germline assignment: CDR1 KGHSH and CDR2 LQKENI. The V gene lost 6 bases and the J gene lost 1 base, with 9 bases spanning the gap. DNA for the CDR3: TGTGCCAGCTCGCCTGGGGCGAACACTGAAGCTTTCTTT. This gives the protein CASSPGANTEAFF.

This rearrangement joins TRBV2 to TRBJ1-2, with 7 positions matching TRBD1. The CDR3 extends over 14 amino acids. V lost 6 bases, J lost 7 bases, and 11 bases stayed unmatched. Germline CDR1 reads SNHLY; CDR2 reads FYNNEI. In DNA, the CDR3 is TGTGCCAGCAGAGGGGACAGTTCCTCGATTGGCTACACCTTC. Translated, it gives CASRGDSSSIGYTF.

The chain couples TRBV6-5 to TRBJ2-5; D not resolved. CDR3 size: 13 residues. Germline assignment: CDR1 MNHEY and CDR2 SVGAGI. V lost 0 bases and J 7 bases, leaving 9 bases between the germline ends. The CDR3 DNA is TGTGCCAGCAGTTACTCGCTTGCCGGGACCCAGTACTTC. It translates to CASSYSLAGTQYF.

CDR3 loop: CASSKGPGTGELFF. CDR3 nucleotide sequence: TGTGCCAGCAGCAAAGGTCCGGGAACCGGGGAGCTGTTTTTT. The chain couples TRBV21-1 to TRBJ2-2; TRBD2 is the table's D call, not checked against the DNA. TRBV21-1 is a documented pseudogene. There are 14 residues in the CDR3.

The table lists this clone with a few counts. The gene calls are TRBV11-2 and TRBJ2-7; 9 bases are a match to TRBD1. CDR3 length: 16 amino acids. CDR1 is SGHAT, CDR2 FQNNGV, per germline. Trimming took 2 bases from V and 2 from J; bases not matched to a gene: 7. CDR3 region: CASSLQGTGFPYEQYF. The CDR3, as DNA: TGTGCCAGCAGCTTACAGGGGACAGGGTTTCCCTACGAGCAGTACTTC.

V usage is TRBV19 and J usage is TRBJ1-1, with TRBD1 identical over 7 bases. There are 14 residues in the CDR3. Germline CDR1 and CDR2: LNHDA and SQIVND (reference sequence). V was clipped by 3 bases and J by 5 bases; unmatched bases: 6. The CDR3 DNA is TGTGCCAGTAGTATGGAGGGGGCAGGGACTGAAGCTTTCTTT. Translation: CASSMEGAGTEAFF.

This chain uses TRBV2 with TRBJ2-1; 12 bases are a match to TRBD2. The CDR3 is 18 amino acids. V dropped 2 bases and J dropped 0; count of bases not matched to a gene: 5. Germline V gives CDR1 SNHLY, CDR2 FYNNEI. CDR3 in DNA: TGTGCCAGCAGTGAAACTAGCGGGAGGCTTAGCTCCTACAATGAGCAGTTCTTC. Its protein product is CASSETSGRLSSYNEQFF.

The chain employs TRBV19 and TRBJ1-2; D may be TRBD1 (5 bases). This CDR3 region has 12 residues. Germline CDR1 LNHDA, CDR2 SQIVND (reference sequence). Trimming removed 9 bases at V and 2 bases at J, with 10 bases between. CDR3 sequence (DNA): TGTGCCAGCGCCAGGGAAAACTATGGCTACACCTTC. Its protein is CASARENYGYTF.

The chain combines TRBV9 with TRBJ2-1; 7 bases line up with TRBD1. This CDR3 comprises 14 residues. J was trimmed by 9 bases and V by 3 bases; bases with no gene match: 9. Germline assignment: CDR1 SGDLS and CDR2 YYNGEE. CDR3 nucleotide sequence: TGTGCCAGCAGCGGAGAGCCTTACAGGGGTGAGCAGTTCTTC. This translates into CASSGEPYRGEQFF. The full variable domain, its missing parts supplied by reference TRBV9 and TRBJ2-1, is DSGVTQTPKHLITATGQRVTLRCSPRSGDLSVYWYQQSLDQGLQFLIQYYNGEERAKGNILERFSAQQFPDLHSELNLSSLELGDSALYFCASSGEPYRGEQFFGPGTRLTVL.

The J gene is TRBJ1-1, the V gene TRBV7-2, with TRBD1 as a possible D gene (5 bases). The CDR3 length is 14 residues. V lost 3 bases to trimming and J lost 7 bases, with 15 bases between them. Germline V gene data show CDR1 as SGHTA and CDR2 as FQGNSA. CDR3: CASSFTRDSGEAFF. In DNA, the CDR3 is TGTGCCAGCAGCTTTACACGGGACTCAGGTGAAGCTTTCTTT.

This clone was seen a single time. Other nucleotide sequences from this sample produce the same CDR3. V gene TRBV24-1 combines with J gene TRBJ1-5, with D hard to call. This CDR3 has 13 residues. CDR1 is KGHDR and CDR2 is SFDVKD in the germline V gene. Trimming removed 0 bases from V and 6 bases from J, with 5 bases in between. The CDR3 here is CATSDLTGQPQHF. CDR3 nucleotide sequence: TGTGCCACCAGTGATTTGACGGGTCAGCCCCAGCATTTT.

V is TRBV19 and J is TRBJ1-4, with TRBD1 as a possible D gene (5 bases). This CDR3 is 16 amino acids long. The V and J ends lost 3 bases and 5 bases respectively, with 16 bases between them. CDR1 is LNHDA and CDR2 is SQIVND in the germline V gene (reference sequence). The CDR3 protein is CASSIFGAGQNEKLFF. The CDR3 DNA reads TGTGCCAGTAGTATTTTTGGGGCAGGCCAGAATGAAAAACTGTTTTTT.

The V call is TRBV27, the J call TRBJ2-5; 7 bases are a match to TRBD2. The trim removed 2 bases at V and 5 bases at J, leaving 8 bases unmatched. CDR1 MNHEY and CDR2 SMNVEV come from the germline V gene (reference sequence). The length of the CDR3 is 15 residues. The CDR3 region is CASSLRGWGGETQYF. In DNA, the CDR3 is TGTGCCAGCAGTTTAAGGGGCTGGGGAGGGGAGACCCAGTACTTC.

The table lists this clone with a count of one. The CDR3 here is CASSSQGWANTEAFF. CDR3 sequence (DNA): TGTGCCAGCAGTTCGCAGGGTTGGGCGAACACTGAAGCTTTCTTT. The V and J genes are TRBV27 and TRBJ1-1, with D perhaps matching TRBD1 (5 bases). This CDR3 is 15 amino acids long. Germline CDR1 is MNHEY and CDR2 is SMNVEV (reference sequence). The ends were cut back, 4 bases at V and 1 base at J, with 13 bases in the middle.

The chain has TRBV7-2 and TRBJ1-1; TRBD1 agrees at 9 bases. CDR1 and CDR2 from the germline V gene are SGHTA and FQGNSA. This CDR3 region has 16 residues. V gave up 5 bases and J gave up 7 bases; unmatched junction bases: 14. The DNA for the CDR3 is TGTGCCAGCAGCCCGGCCTCCCGGGGACAGGGTGTTGAAGCTTTCTTT. It encodes CASSPASRGQGVEAFF.

The chain is built from TRBV5-1 and TRBJ1-3; no firm D call. CDR1 and CDR2 (germline): SGHRS, YFSETQ. The CDR3 sequence is 16 residues long. Trimming removed 0 bases at V and 1 base at J, with 11 bases between. The CDR3 reads CASSLGGIGSGNTIYF. CDR3 bases: TGCGCCAGCAGCTTGGGCGGTATCGGGTCTGGAAACACCATATATTTT. Variable domain in full (rest from reference TRBV5-1 and TRBJ1-3): KAGVTQTPRYLIKTRGQQVTLSCSPISGHRSVSWYQQTPGQGLQFLFEYFSETQRNKGNFPGRFSGRQFSNSRSEMNVSTLELGDSALYLCASSLGGIGSGNTIYFGEGSWLTVV.

The chain carries TRBV7-8 and TRBJ2-7; TRBD1 aligns across 10 bases. Germline V gene lookup returns CDR1 SGHVS and CDR2 FQNEAQ. The CDR3 totals 15 residues. Unmatched junction bases numbered 4, after V lost 1 base and J lost 4 bases. The CDR3 protein is CASSLGDRGRYEQYF. The DNA for the CDR3 is TGTGCCAGCAGCTTAGGGGACAGGGGAAGGTACGAGCAGTACTTC. The full variable domain, with the rest looked up from reference TRBV7-8 and TRBJ2-7, is GAGVSQSPRYKVAKRGQDVALRCDPISGHVSLFWYQQALGQGPEFLTYFQNEAQLDKSGLPSDRFFAERPEGSVSTLKIQRTQQEDSAVYLCASSLGDRGRYEQYFGPGTRLTVT.

J is TRBJ2-5 and V is TRBV20-1, with D uncertain. The germline V and J ends were trimmed by 2 bases and 10 bases, with 11 bases remaining between them. The CDR3 runs to 11 residues. Germline V gene sequence: CDR1 DFQATT, CDR2 SNEGSKA (reference sequence). CDR3 coding DNA: TGCAGTGCTAGAACGCTAGGCCACCAGTACTTC. Encoded protein: CSARTLGHQYF.

J is TRBJ2-7 and V is TRBV6-5; TRBD1 aligns across 9 bases. Germline CDR1 reads MNHEY; CDR2 reads SVGAGI. The CDR3 runs 15 residues. Unmatched junction bases numbered 5, after V lost 0 bases and J lost 5 bases. CDR3 amino acids: CASSYSDRGKDEQYF. The CDR3 coding sequence is TGTGCCAGCAGTTACTCGGACAGGGGTAAGGACGAGCAGTACTTC.

The chain has TRBV19 and TRBJ1-2, with 7 bases lining up with TRBD1. Germline loops: CDR1 LNHDA, CDR2 SQIVND (reference sequence). V shed 9 bases, J shed 3 bases, and the junction held 10 bases outside the gene matches. This CDR3 has 14 residues. CDR3 DNA: TGTGCCAGCAGTGGAAAGGGGACAGACTATGGCTACACCTTC. Translation gives CASSGKGTDYGYTF.

In this sample, this clone turned up once. This rearrangement joins TRBV4-1 to TRBJ1-3, with TRBD1 as a possible D gene (5 bases). CDR3 size: 16 residues. The ends were cut back, 0 bases at V and 0 bases at J, with 9 bases in the middle. The germline CDR1 and CDR2 sequences are MGHRA and YSYEKL. CDR3 amino acids: CASSQDLGGSGNTIYF. CDR3 sequence (DNA): TGCGCCAGCAGCCAAGATCTCGGGGGCTCTGGAAACACCATATATTTT.

This clone was recorded only once. The chain carries TRBV27 and TRBJ2-3, with TRBD2 matching over 11 bases. The V segment lost 5 bases and the J segment 14 bases; nucleotides outside the gene matches: 9. The CDR3 runs 13 residues. CDR1 and CDR2 from the germline V gene are MNHEY and SMNVEV (reference sequence). This CDR3 is CASSPTSGSKRYF. The CDR3 coding sequence is TGTGCCAGCAGTCCCACTAGCGGGAGCAAGAGGTATTTT.

J is TRBJ1-2 and V is TRBV7-9; weak D call: TRBD1 (6 bases). The CDR3 loop spans 15 amino acids. Trimming took off 2 bases at V and 2 bases at J, with 12 bases between the two ends. Germline V gives CDR1 SEHNR, CDR2 FQNEAQ (reference sequence). The CDR3 sequence: CASSLNNQGNYGYTF. The CDR3 DNA reads TGTGCCAGCAGCTTAAACAATCAGGGGAACTATGGCTACACCTTC.